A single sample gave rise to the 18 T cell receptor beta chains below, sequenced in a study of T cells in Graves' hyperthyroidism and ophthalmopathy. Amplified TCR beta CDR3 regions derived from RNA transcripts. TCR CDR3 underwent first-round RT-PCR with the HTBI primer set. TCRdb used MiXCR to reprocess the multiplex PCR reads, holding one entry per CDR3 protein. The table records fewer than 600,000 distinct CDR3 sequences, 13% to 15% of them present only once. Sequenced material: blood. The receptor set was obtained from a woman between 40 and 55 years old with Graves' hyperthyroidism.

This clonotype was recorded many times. Written as DNA, the CDR3 is TGTGCCAGCAGCTTAGGAATCGCCAGTGAGCAGTTCTTC. Protein sequence: CASSLGIASEQFF. The rearrangement links TRBV7-2 to TRBJ2-1; D gene unclear. The V gene's germline CDR1 is SGHTA and CDR2 FQGNSA. Trimming removed 1 base at V and 9 bases at J, with 10 bases between. This CDR3 is built from 13 residues.

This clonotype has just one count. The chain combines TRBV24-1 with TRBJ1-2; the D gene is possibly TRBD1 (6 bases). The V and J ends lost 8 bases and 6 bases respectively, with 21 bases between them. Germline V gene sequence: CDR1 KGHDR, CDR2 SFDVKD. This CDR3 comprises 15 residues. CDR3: CATIGGGGLPHGYTF. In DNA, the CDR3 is TGTGCCACCATCGGGGGGGGGGGGCTCCCCCATGGCTACACCTTC.

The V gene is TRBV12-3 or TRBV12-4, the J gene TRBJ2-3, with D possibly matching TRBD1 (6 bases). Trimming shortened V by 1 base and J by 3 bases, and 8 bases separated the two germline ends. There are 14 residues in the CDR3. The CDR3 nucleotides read TGTGCCAGCAGTTTAGACGGACAGACAGATACGCAGTATTTT. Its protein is CASSLDGQTDTQYF.

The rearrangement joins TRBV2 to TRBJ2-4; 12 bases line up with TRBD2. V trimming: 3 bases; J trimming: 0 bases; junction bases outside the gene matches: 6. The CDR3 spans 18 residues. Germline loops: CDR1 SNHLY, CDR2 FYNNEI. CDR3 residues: CASSEGTSGFLAKNIQYF. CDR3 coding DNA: TGTGCCAGCAGTGAGGGGACTAGCGGGTTTCTAGCCAAAAACATTCAGTACTTC.

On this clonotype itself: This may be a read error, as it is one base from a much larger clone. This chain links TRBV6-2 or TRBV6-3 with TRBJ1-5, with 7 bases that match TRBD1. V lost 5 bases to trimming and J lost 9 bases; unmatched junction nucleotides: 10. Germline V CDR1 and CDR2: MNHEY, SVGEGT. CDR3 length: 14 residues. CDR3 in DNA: TGTGCCAGCAGTGCTCGGCCAGGGGGTCGGCCCCAGCATTTT. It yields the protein CASSARPGGRPQHF.

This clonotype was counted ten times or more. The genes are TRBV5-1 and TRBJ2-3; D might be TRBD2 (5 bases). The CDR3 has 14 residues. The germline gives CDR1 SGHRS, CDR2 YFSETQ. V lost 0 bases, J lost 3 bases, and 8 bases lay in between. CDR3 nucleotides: TGCGCCAGCAGCTTGGAAGGCGGGACAGATACGCAGTATTTT. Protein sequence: CASSLEGGTDTQYF.

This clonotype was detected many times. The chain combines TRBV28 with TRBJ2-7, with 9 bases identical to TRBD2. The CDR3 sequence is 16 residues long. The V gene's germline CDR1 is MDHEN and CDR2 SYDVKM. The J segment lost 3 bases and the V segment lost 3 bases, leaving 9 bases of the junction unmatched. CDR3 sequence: CASSFHAGGPHYEQYF. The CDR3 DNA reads TGTGCCAGCAGTTTTCATGCGGGAGGGCCCCACTACGAGCAGTACTTC.

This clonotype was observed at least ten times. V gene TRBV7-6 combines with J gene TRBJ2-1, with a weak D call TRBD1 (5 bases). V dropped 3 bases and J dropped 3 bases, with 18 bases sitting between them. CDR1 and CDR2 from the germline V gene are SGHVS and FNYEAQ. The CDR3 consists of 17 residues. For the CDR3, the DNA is TGTGCCAGCAGCTTGCGGCCTGGCAGGGCCGACTACAATGAGCAGTTCTTC. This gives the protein CASSLRPGRADYNEQFF.

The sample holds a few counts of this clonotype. The CDR3 coding sequence is TGTGCCAGCAGTTTATGGGGGGACAACACAGATACGCAGTATTTT. Its translation: CASSLWGDNTDTQYF. The chain joins TRBV12-3 or TRBV12-4 to TRBJ2-3; D is tentatively TRBD1 or TRBD2 (6 bases each). Trimming left V 2 bases short and J 2 bases short, with 11 bases between. There are 15 residues in the CDR3.

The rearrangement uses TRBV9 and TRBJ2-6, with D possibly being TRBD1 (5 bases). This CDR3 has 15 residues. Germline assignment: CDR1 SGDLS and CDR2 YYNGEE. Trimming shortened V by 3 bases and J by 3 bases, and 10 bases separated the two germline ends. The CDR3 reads CASSAQGYGANVLTF. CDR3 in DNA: TGTGCCAGCAGCGCTCAGGGTTATGGGGCCAACGTCCTGACTTTC. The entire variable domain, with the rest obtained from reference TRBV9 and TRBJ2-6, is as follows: DSGVTQTPKHLITATGQRVTLRCSPRSGDLSVYWYQQSLDQGLQFLIQYYNGEERAKGNILERFSAQQFPDLHSELNLSSLELGDSALYFCASSAQGYGANVLTFGAGSRLTVL.

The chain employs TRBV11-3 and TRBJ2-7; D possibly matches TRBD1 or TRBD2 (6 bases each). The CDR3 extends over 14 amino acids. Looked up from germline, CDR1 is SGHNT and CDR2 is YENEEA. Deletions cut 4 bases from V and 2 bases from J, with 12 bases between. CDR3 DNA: TGTGCCAGCAGCTATAGGGGGGTAACCTACGAGCAGTACTTC. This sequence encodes CASSYRGVTYEQYF.

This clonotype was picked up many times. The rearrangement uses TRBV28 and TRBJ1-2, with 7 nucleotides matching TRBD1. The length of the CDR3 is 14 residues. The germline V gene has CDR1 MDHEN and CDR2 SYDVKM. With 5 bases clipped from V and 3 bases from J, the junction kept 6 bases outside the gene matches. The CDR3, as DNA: TGTGCCAGCAGTAGGACAGGATCCCACTATGGCTACACCTTC. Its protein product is CASSRTGSHYGYTF.

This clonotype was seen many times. The CDR3 DNA follows: TGTGCCAGCCGAAAACTACTCGGGGCAGATACGCAGTATTTT. It yields the protein CASRKLLGADTQYF. The rearrangement joins TRBV11-2 to TRBJ2-3; D is possibly TRBD2 (5 bases). The germline V and J ends were trimmed by 8 bases and 4 bases, with 16 bases remaining between them. This CDR3 has 14 residues. The germline gives CDR1 SGHAT, CDR2 FQNNGV.

The CDR3 bases are TGTGCCAGCAGCTTAGGTTGGCTAGCGGCCTACGAGCAGTACTTC. It encodes CASSLGWLAAYEQYF. The chain uses TRBV7-8 and TRBJ2-7; 7 nucleotides agree with TRBD2. This CDR3 region has 15 residues. V lost 1 base to trimming and J lost 2 bases; unmatched junction nucleotides: 5. CDR1 and CDR2 (germline): SGHVS, FQNEAQ. Complete variable domain (other parts from reference TRBV7-8 and TRBJ2-7): GAGVSQSPRYKVAKRGQDVALRCDPISGHVSLFWYQQALGQGPEFLTYFQNEAQLDKSGLPSDRFFAERPEGSVSTLKIQRTQQEDSAVYLCASSLGWLAAYEQYFGPGTRLTVT.

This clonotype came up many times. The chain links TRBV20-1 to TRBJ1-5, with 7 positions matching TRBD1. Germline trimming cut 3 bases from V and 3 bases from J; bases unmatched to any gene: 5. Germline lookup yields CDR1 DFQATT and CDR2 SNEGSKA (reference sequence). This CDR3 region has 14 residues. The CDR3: CSASRQGDNQPQHF. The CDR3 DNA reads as TGCAGTGCTAGTCGACAGGGCGACAATCAGCCCCAGCATTTT.

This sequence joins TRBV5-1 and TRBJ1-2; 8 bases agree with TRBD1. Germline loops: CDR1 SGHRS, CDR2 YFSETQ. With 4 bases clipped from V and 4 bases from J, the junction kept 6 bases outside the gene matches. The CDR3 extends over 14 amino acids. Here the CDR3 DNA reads TGCGCCAGCAGCCAGGACAGGGCGGGCTATGGCTACACCTTC. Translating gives CASSQDRAGYGYTF.

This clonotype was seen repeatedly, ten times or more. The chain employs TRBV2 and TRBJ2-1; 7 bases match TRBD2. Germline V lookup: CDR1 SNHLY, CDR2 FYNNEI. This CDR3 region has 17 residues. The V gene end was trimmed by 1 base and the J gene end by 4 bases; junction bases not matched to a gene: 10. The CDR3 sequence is CASSEDGGRASYNEQFF. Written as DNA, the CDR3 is TGTGCCAGCAGTGAAGACGGGGGGAGGGCCTCGTACAATGAGCAGTTCTTC. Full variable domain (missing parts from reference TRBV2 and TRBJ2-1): EPEVTQTPSHQVTQMGQEVILRCVPISNHLYFYWYRQILGQKVEFLVSFYNNEISEKSEIFDDQFSVERPDGSNFTLKIRSTKLEDSAMYFCASSEDGGRASYNEQFFGPGTRLTVL.

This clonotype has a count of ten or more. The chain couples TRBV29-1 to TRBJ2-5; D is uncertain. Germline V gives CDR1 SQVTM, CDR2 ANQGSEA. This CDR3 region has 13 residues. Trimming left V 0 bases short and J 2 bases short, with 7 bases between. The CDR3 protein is CSVEEDGQETQYF. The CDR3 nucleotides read TGCAGCGTTGAAGAGGACGGACAAGAGACCCAGTACTTC.